This T cell receptor beta chain is from a study of T cell responses to AZD1222 COVID-19 vaccine. Study details: The analysis combined second doses at about 4 or about 12 weeks.

Repertoires were generated with immunoSEQ multiplex PCR, while TCRdb's copy carries only in-frame clones and drops some. The data show approximately 180,000 clones, 70% to 90% seen once. Study observations and caveats: Spike was spanned by vaccine-associated CD4 TCRs, which were dominant at 160-218 and 743-854. Spike-specific TCR breadth and depth grew following two AZD1222 doses. Epitopes outside B.1.351 and B.1.1.7 mutated regions reportedly drew nearly half of spike TCRs.

CDR3 length: 17 amino acids. CDR1 ENHRY and CDR2 SYGVKD come from the germline V gene. V was trimmed by 6 bases and J by 8 bases, leaving 28 bases between them. With regard to this clone: What it binds is not known.

The receptor comes from an adult in good health. V and J are TRBV10-3 and TRBJ1-2; tentatively, D is TRBD1 (6 bases). Sample: peripheral blood, taken on day 0 of AZD1222 vaccination. CDR3 amino acids: CAISLAATGSGAAGYTF. The CDR3, as DNA: TGTGCCATCAGCCTTGCGGCTACAGGGTCGGGGGCAGCGGGCTACACCTTC.